One T cell receptor (beta chain) is described in this entry. Its antigen is currently unknown. It was with 60 Vbeta and 13 Jbeta primers that the PCR ran. Here immunoSEQ multiplex PCR was the method, and the copy in TCRdb shows in-frame clones only, minus some. Among roughly 180,000 clones listed, more than 70% were seen once. The sample is drawn from a study of cytomegalovirus exposure and HLA in healthy donors. Broader study findings: TCR beta V- and J-gene trimming was later associated with a missense DCLRE1C variant. HLA alleles showed associations with 15,000 to 20,000 TCR beta sequences in a later analysis, at a 0.05 false discovery rate. Previously analyzed data showed that most TCR beta V segments were productive at a frequency of about 87% or about 30%.

The sequencing sample was made of PBMCs. The clonotype comes from a man aged 30 to 39 in good health and CMV-seronegative.

The DNA for the CDR3 is TGCGCCAGCAGCTCAATACCGGGACAGCAAGAGACCCAGTACTTC. Translation: CASSSIPGQQETQYF. This rearrangement joins TRBV5-1 to TRBJ2-5; TRBD1 matches 7 bases. This CDR3 has 15 amino acids. CDR1 and CDR2 from the germline V gene are SGHRS and YFSETQ. Unmatched junction bases numbered 7, after V lost 3 bases and J lost 2 bases.